This is a list of T cell receptor beta chains from one sample in a study of cytomegalovirus exposure and HLA in healthy donors. Sequencing used immunoSEQ multiplex PCR; TCRdb keeps in-frame clones, though not all of them. The repertoire consists of more than 110,000 clones, with 75% to 90% occurring once and the leading ten covering 1.2%. The sample comprised PBMCs. These receptors all stem from a female donor in good health and CMV-seronegative. Each CDR3 is given with its conserved first and last residue. D genes are given only for firm matches. Clone size is shown for a subset of rows, as once, few, many or a class of expanded clone.

J gene	V gene	clone size	D gene	CDR3 DNA	CDR3 protein
TRBJ2-5	TRBV4-1	.	.	TGCGCCAGCAGCCAAGGAGGAGAGACCCAGTACTTC	CASSQGGETQYF
TRBJ1-4	TRBV11-2	.	.	TGTGCCAGCAGCTTAGTTTCAGGGGCGAGCGGAAAACTGTTTTTT	CASSLVSGASGKLFF
TRBJ2-2	TRBV25-1	.	.	TGTGCCAGCAGTGCCGGGACTTCGAACACCGGGGAGCTGTTTTTT	CASSAGTSNTGELFF
TRBJ2-2	TRBV28	.	TRBD2	TGTGCCTCCGTAACGGGAGGGCTTGTGTACACCGGGGAGCTGTTTTTT	CASVTGGLVYTGELFF
TRBJ2-3	TRBV5-4	.	TRBD2	TGTGCCAGCAGCCCCAGCGGGAGGACTGGCACAGATACGCAGTATTTT	CASSPSGRTGTDTQYF
TRBJ2-5	TRBV6-5	.	TRBD2	TGTGCCAGCAGTCAGGTCACTAGCGATGGGGAGACCCAGTACTTC	CASSQVTSDGETQYF
TRBJ2-1	TRBV6-6	.	TRBD2	TGTGCCAGCAGTTTGACTACTAGCGGGAGTCGGGATGAGCAGTTCTTC	CASSLTTSGSRDEQFF
TRBJ2-7	TRBV7-6	.	.	TGTGCCAGCAGCTTAGAGGGAGGCCAATCGGCCTCCTACGAGCAGTACTTC	CASSLEGGQSASYEQYF
TRBJ1-5	TRBV28	.	.	TGTGCCAGCAGTTTATCAGGGGAAGGCAATCAGCCCCAGCATTTT	CASSLSGEGNQPQHF
TRBJ1-5	TRBV2	.	.	TGTGCCAGCAGTGAACAGGTTAATAGCAATCAGCCCCAGCATTTT	CASSEQVNSNQPQHF
TRBJ1-5	TRBV4-1	.	.	TGCGCCAGCAGCCAAGTGTCCAGGGGAAGCAATCAGCCCCAGCATTTT	CASSQVSRGSNQPQHF
TRBJ1-4	TRBV5-1	few	TRBD1	TGCGCCAGCAAAGGACAGGGAAATGAAAAACTGTTTTTT	CASKGQGNEKLFF
TRBJ2-5	TRBV30	.	TRBD2	TGTGCCTGGAGTGTCCGTGCGGGAGGTGAGACCCAGTACTTC	CAWSVRAGGETQYF
TRBJ2-1	TRBV30	.	TRBD1	TGTGCCTGGAGTTTTCCCGGGACAGGGACGTTCTTC	CAWSFPGTGTFF
TRBJ2-5	TRBV6-5	.	TRBD2	TGTGCCAGCAGTTCAGCGGGAGTGAGGCGAGAGACCCAGTACTTC	CASSSAGVRRETQYF
TRBJ1-1	TRBV30	.	.	TGTGCCTGGAGTGGGGGGGGCACTGAAGCTTTCTTT	CAWSGGGTEAFF
TRBJ1-4	TRBV9	.	.	TGTGCCAGCAGCCTTGGGGCAGGGCATAATGAAAAACTGTTTTTT	CASSLGAGHNEKLFF
TRBJ2-1	TRBV11-3	.	.	TGTGCCAGCAGCTTAGCAGCTAGCGAGACCAACATTTACAATGAGCAGTTCTTC	CASSLAASETNIYNEQFF
TRBJ2-2	TRBV6-5	few	.	TGTGCCAGCAATCGGGGAACCGGGGAGCTGTTTTTT	CASNRGTGELFF
TRBJ2-2	TRBV29-1	.	.	TGCAGCGTCCTACAGGTATCGAACACCGGGGAGCTGTTTTTT	CSVLQVSNTGELFF
TRBJ2-5	TRBV5-1	once	TRBD2	TGCGCCAGCAGCTTGGGTGCGGGAGCAAAAAGGGAGACCCAGTACTTC	CASSLGAGAKRETQYF
TRBJ2-7	TRBV4-1	.	TRBD1	TGCGCCAGCAGCCAAGATTCCGGACAGGGGGTGAAATACGAGCAGTACTTC	CASSQDSGQGVKYEQYF
TRBJ2-7	TRBV5-6	.	.	TGTGCCAGCAGCCCACTGGACTCCGAGCAGTACTTC	CASSPLDSEQYF
TRBJ2-1	TRBV19	.	.	TGTGCCAGTACAAGCGGACCTACACTCTCTTACAATGAGCAGTTCTTC	CASTSGPTLSYNEQFF
TRBJ2-1	TRBV21-1	once	.	TGTGCCAGCAGCGACCGGGACAGGGGTCCAAGGGATGAGCAGTTCTTC	CASSDRDRGPRDEQFF
TRBJ1-1	TRBV5-1	.	.	TGCGCCAGCAGCTCTCGGGGGAACACTGAAGCTTTCTTT	CASSSRGNTEAFF
TRBJ1-1	TRBV19	.	TRBD1	TGTGCCAGTAGGGGACAGTTGGGGAGCACTGAAGCTTTCTTT	CASRGQLGSTEAFF
TRBJ2-7	TRBV5-1	.	.	TGCGCCAGCAGAGGGGTCTACAGCTCCTACGAGCAGTACTTC	CASRGVYSSYEQYF
TRBJ2-1	TRBV6-6	.	TRBD2	TGTGCCAGCATAATTGGCGGGAGATCCTACAATGAGCAGTTCTTC	CASIIGGRSYNEQFF
TRBJ2-7	TRBV7-9	.	.	TGTGCCAGCAGCTCAGGGACTGTCTACGAGCAGTACTTC	CASSSGTVYEQYF
TRBJ2-7	TRBV2	.	.	TGTGCCAGCAGTGAGCGGAGGGACTACGAGCAGTACTTC	CASSERRDYEQYF
TRBJ1-1	TRBV27	once	.	TGTGCCAGCAGTCCACTCGACAGGAACACTGAAGCTTTCTTT	CASSPLDRNTEAFF
TRBJ2-3	TRBV30	.	TRBD1	TGTGCCTGGAGTCCGGGACAGGGACTGGATACGCAGTATTTT	CAWSPGQGLDTQYF
TRBJ2-1	TRBV6-5	.	TRBD1	TGTGCCAGCAGTTACTCGAGACAGGGGGCACAAGAGCAGTTCTTC	CASSYSRQGAQEQFF
TRBJ1-2	TRBV28	.	TRBD1	TGTGCCAGCAGTTCCCGTGGAGGGGGCGGCTATGGCTACACCTTC	CASSSRGGGGYGYTF
TRBJ2-2	TRBV27	few	TRBD1	TGTGCCAGCAGCCCTATCGACAGGGCGTACACCGGGGAGCTGTTTTTT	CASSPIDRAYTGELFF
TRBJ1-2	TRBV19	.	.	TGTGCCAGCCGGTCGGAACTACTTAACTACGGCTACACCTTC	CASRSELLNYGYTF
TRBJ2-5	TRBV28	.	TRBD2	TGTGCCAGCGAATCCATAGCGGGAGGATGGGAGACCCAGTACTTC	CASESIAGGWETQYF
TRBJ1-1	TRBV14	few	.	TGTGCCAGCAGCTGGAGGCAGCATCCGAACACTGAAGCTTTCTTT	CASSWRQHPNTEAFF
TRBJ2-5	TRBV5-1	.	TRBD2	TGCGCCAGCAGCACCTCGGGACTAGCGGCTCAAGAGACCCAGTACTTC	CASSTSGLAAQETQYF
TRBJ2-7	TRBV29-1	.	TRBD2	TGCAGCGTTGCCGGGACTAGCGGGAGAAGGGCCTACGAGCAGTACTTC	CSVAGTSGRRAYEQYF
TRBJ1-4	TRBV19	few	.	TGTGCCAGTAGTATAGCGGAGGGGATTCGGGAAAAACTGTTTTTT	CASSIAEGIREKLFF
TRBJ1-1	TRBV5-4	few	.	TGTGCCAGCAGATTACCGGGACAACTGAACACTGAAGCTTTCTTT	CASRLPGQLNTEAFF
TRBJ2-7	TRBV27	.	.	TGTGCCAGCACCGGGAGTAACGAGCAGTACTTC	CASTGSNEQYF
TRBJ2-2	TRBV5-4	.	TRBD1	TGTGCCAGCAGCTTAAAGACGACAGGGCTTCTTACCGGGGAGCTGTTTTTT	CASSLKTTGLLTGELFF
TRBJ1-2	TRBV28	.	TRBD1	TGTGCCAGCGGACCGACAGGGCTAGCTAACTATGGCTACACCTTC	CASGPTGLANYGYTF
TRBJ1-1	TRBV27	.	.	TGTGCCAGCAGTTCGGAGGTGGGAGTGGGGTACATGAACACTGAAGCTTTCTTT	CASSSEVGVGYMNTEAFF
TRBJ1-2	TRBV5-1	.	TRBD1	TGCGCCAGCAGCCCGACAGGGACAGGGGGCTATGGCTACACCTTC	CASSPTGTGGYGYTF
TRBJ2-3	TRBV29-1	.	TRBD2	TGCAGCGTTGAAGACGGGACTACGCGCCCAGATACGCAGTATTTT	CSVEDGTTRPDTQYF
TRBJ2-5	TRBV29-1	.	TRBD2	TGCAGCGTCCCTGGGGCTAGCGGGATAGGGGAGACCCAGTACTTC	CSVPGASGIGETQYF
TRBJ2-3	TRBV30	.	TRBD2	TGTGCCTGGAGTGTTCGGGAGGGGTTAAATACGCAGTATTTT	CAWSVREGLNTQYF
TRBJ1-3	TRBV27	.	.	TGTGCCAGCAGTTCCGGGAATTCATTCTCTGGAAACACCATATATTTT	CASSSGNSFSGNTIYF
TRBJ1-2	TRBV7-9	.	.	TGTGCCAGCAGCTTAGCGCAGGGGAGCTATGGCTACACCTTC	CASSLAQGSYGYTF